This T cell receptor (beta chain) came from a study of blood T cell repertoires in COVID-19. Points on this clone: The same CDR3 also results from other DNA sequences found in this sample.

Repertoires were generated with immunoSEQ multiplex PCR, while TCRdb's copy carries only in-frame clones and drops some. The data contain hundreds of thousands of clones, roughly nine tenths of them singletons. The J segment lost 7 bases and the V segment lost 0 bases, leaving 1 base of the junction unmatched. CDR3 length: 15 amino acids. Germline V gene sequence: CDR1 SGHAT, CDR2 FQNNGV. The TCR was taken from a man aged 25 to 40 who had recovered from COVID-19. The chain uses TRBV11-2 and TRBJ1-6; 9 bases are a match to TRBD1. Source material: PBMCs or T cells enriched from blood (not recorded which). The CDR3 coding sequence is TGTGCCAGCAGCTTAGAAACAGGGGGCAATTCACCCCTCCACTTT. Translating it yields CASSLETGGNSPLHF.